The rows below give T cell receptor beta chains drawn from one sample of a study of radiotherapy plus CTLA-4 blockade in lung cancer. Clones were sequenced by immunoSEQ multiplex PCR, and TCRdb holds only the in-frame ones, with some missing. This table has around 53,000 clones, 70% to 90% appearing once. Here the sequenced sample was peripheral blood, taken from a patient treated with radiotherapy plus ipilimumab. These receptors were obtained from a human donor with non-small cell lung cancer that progressed on radiotherapy plus ipilimumab. Some clones in this sample may be carry-over from other donors' samples. The conserved cysteine and the conserved F or W are not part of the CDR3 here. Each record gives: V gene, CDR3 length, J gene, CDR3 protein.

V gene: TRBV7-2; CDR3 length: 12; J gene: TRBJ2-3; CDR3 protein: ASSPGTATDTQY
V gene: TRBV11-2; CDR3 length: 13; J gene: TRBJ2-3; CDR3 protein: ASSLNGIATYTQY
V gene: TRBV12-5; CDR3 length: 12; J gene: TRBJ2-5; CDR3 protein: ASGFGDRGGTQY
V gene: TRBV5-4; CDR3 length: 12; J gene: TRBJ2-1; CDR3 protein: ASSLSRVDNEQF
V gene: TRBV5-6; CDR3 length: 11; J gene: TRBJ1-6; CDR3 protein: ASSLGDTTPLH
V gene: TRBV7-6; CDR3 length: 10; J gene: TRBJ2-5; CDR3 protein: ASSFYKETQY
V gene: TRBV7-9; CDR3 length: 12; J gene: TRBJ1-4; CDR3 protein: ASSLQGSGEKLF
V gene: TRBV15; CDR3 length: 11; J gene: TRBJ2-1; CDR3 protein: ATSIQGYNEQF
V gene: TRBV12-5; CDR3 length: 12; J gene: TRBJ2-1; CDR3 protein: ASEPGLGYNEQF
V gene: TRBV7-3; CDR3 length: 11; J gene: TRBJ2-7; CDR3 protein: ASSLKGQFEQY
V gene: TRBV30; CDR3 length: 13; J gene: TRBJ1-3; CDR3 protein: AWSLGQHSGNTIY
V gene: TRBV10-3; CDR3 length: 11; J gene: TRBJ2-7; CDR3 protein: AISGTGGYEQY
V gene: TRBV19; CDR3 length: 12; J gene: TRBJ2-5; CDR3 protein: ASIDRGREETQY
V gene: TRBV19; CDR3 length: 15; J gene: TRBJ2-2; CDR3 protein: ASNIASGGAVTGELF
V gene: TRBV15; CDR3 length: 12; J gene: TRBJ2-7; CDR3 protein: ATSLGDGTYEQY
V gene: TRBV30; CDR3 length: 13; J gene: TRBJ2-1; CDR3 protein: AWSLAGGSYNEQF
V gene: TRBV11-2; CDR3 length: 14; J gene: TRBJ1-2; CDR3 protein: ASSLSTGIGGYGYT
V gene: TRBV6-1; CDR3 length: 12; J gene: TRBJ1-5; CDR3 protein: ASSPDRGRVPQH
V gene: TRBV10-3; CDR3 length: 13; J gene: TRBJ2-2; CDR3 protein: AIKTGTVNTGELF
V gene: TRBV19; CDR3 length: 11; J gene: TRBJ2-5; CDR3 protein: ASTSQGKETQY
V gene: TRBV29-1; CDR3 length: 12; J gene: TRBJ2-3; CDR3 protein: SVEIPERADTQY
V gene: TRBV10-3; CDR3 length: 10; J gene: TRBJ2-7; CDR3 protein: AISEGPPEQY
V gene: TRBV7-2; CDR3 length: 14; J gene: TRBJ2-3; CDR3 protein: ASSRGLAGSTDTQY
V gene: TRBV7-2; CDR3 length: 13; J gene: TRBJ1-5; CDR3 protein: ASKREGGGNQPQH
V gene: TRBV9; CDR3 length: 17; J gene: TRBJ2-2; CDR3 protein: ASSTPREVTVVNTGELF
V gene: TRBV10-1; CDR3 length: 14; J gene: TRBJ2-2; CDR3 protein: ASSESQGLNTGELF
V gene: TRBV27; CDR3 length: 13; J gene: TRBJ2-7; CDR3 protein: ASSATSGRTYEQY
V gene: TRBV6-1; CDR3 length: 11; J gene: TRBJ1-3; CDR3 protein: ASSDISGNTIY
V gene: TRBV6-5; CDR3 length: 12; J gene: TRBJ2-7; CDR3 protein: ASSRTGTRDEQY
V gene: TRBV19; CDR3 length: 14; J gene: TRBJ1-4; CDR3 protein: ASSTDRTGGGRKLF
V gene: TRBV5-1; CDR3 length: 13; J gene: TRBJ2-5; CDR3 protein: ASSQGTGDQETQY
V gene: TRBV5-8; CDR3 length: 15; J gene: TRBJ1-5; CDR3 protein: ASSLSSPTGSNQPQH
V gene: TRBV18; CDR3 length: 11; J gene: TRBJ2-3; CDR3 protein: ASSLGGTDTQY
V gene: TRBV14; CDR3 length: 10; J gene: TRBJ2-3; CDR3 protein: ASSPITDTQY
V gene: TRBV25-1; CDR3 length: 14; J gene: TRBJ1-1; CDR3 protein: ASSEFSGDRSHEAF
V gene: TRBV6-5; CDR3 length: 11; J gene: TRBJ1-2; CDR3 protein: ASSYSEGSGYT
V gene: TRBV6-5; CDR3 length: 13; J gene: TRBJ2-1; CDR3 protein: ASSYSEGVRIEQF
V gene: TRBV9; CDR3 length: 12; J gene: TRBJ1-4; CDR3 protein: ASSVGQGWGKLF
V gene: TRBV27; CDR3 length: 9; J gene: TRBJ2-7; CDR3 protein: ASTRGVEQY
V gene: TRBV30; CDR3 length: 12; J gene: TRBJ2-1; CDR3 protein: AWSLGGSYNEQF
V gene: TRBV13; CDR3 length: 12; J gene: TRBJ2-1; CDR3 protein: ASSLESGGYEQF
V gene: TRBV5-8; CDR3 length: 11; J gene: TRBJ1-2; CDR3 protein: ASSFRGGNGYT
V gene: TRBV29-1; CDR3 length: 10; J gene: TRBJ1-1; CDR3 protein: SVGRVNTEAF
V gene: TRBV7-2; CDR3 length: 14; J gene: TRBJ1-3; CDR3 protein: ASSVQGSGAGNTIY
V gene: TRBV19; CDR3 length: 10; J gene: TRBJ1-1; CDR3 protein: ASSLVNTEAF
V gene: TRBV19; CDR3 length: 12; J gene: TRBJ2-7; CDR3 protein: ASSSRQSPYEQY
V gene: TRBV5-4; CDR3 length: 16; J gene: TRBJ1-2; CDR3 protein: ASSFKGLQGSFDYGYT
V gene: TRBV6-1; CDR3 length: 14; J gene: TRBJ1-3; CDR3 protein: ASSESPESSGNTIY
V gene: TRBV6-5; CDR3 length: 14; J gene: TRBJ2-1; CDR3 protein: ASSYSSTGAYNEQF
V gene: TRBV7-8; CDR3 length: 13; J gene: TRBJ2-7; CDR3 protein: ASSLNTGGNYEQY